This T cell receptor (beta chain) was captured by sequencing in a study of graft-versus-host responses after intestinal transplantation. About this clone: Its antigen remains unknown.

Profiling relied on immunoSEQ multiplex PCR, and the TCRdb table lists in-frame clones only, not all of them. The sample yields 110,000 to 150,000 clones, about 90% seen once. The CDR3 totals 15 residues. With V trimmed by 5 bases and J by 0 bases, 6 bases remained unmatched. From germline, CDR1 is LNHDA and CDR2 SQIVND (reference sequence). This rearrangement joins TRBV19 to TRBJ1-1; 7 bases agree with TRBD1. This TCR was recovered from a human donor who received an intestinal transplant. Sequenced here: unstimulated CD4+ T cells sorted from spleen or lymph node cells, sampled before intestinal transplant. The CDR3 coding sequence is TGTGCCAGTAGTCTTGGCCAGGGGGTGAACACTGAAGCTTTCTTT. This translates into CASSLGQGVNTEAFF.